The 9 T cell receptor beta chains presented below share a single source sample, sequenced in a study of cytomegalovirus exposure and HLA in healthy donors. The primer mix had 60 Vbeta and 13 Jbeta primers. Sequencing used immunoSEQ multiplex PCR; TCRdb keeps in-frame clones, though not all of them. The repertoire holds 150,000 to 200,000 clones, with more than 75% as singletons. Sequencing was carried out using PBMCs. All receptors come from a woman aged 18-29 years in good health and CMV-seronegative.

This clone was recorded once. CDR3 nucleotide sequence: TGTGCCAGCACCCAAGCGTTACAGCCTAGCGGCAAAAACATTCAGTACTTC. Encoded protein: CASTQALQPSGKNIQYF. J is TRBJ2-4 and V is TRBV7-9; TRBD2 matches 7 bases. The CDR3 is 17 amino acids. The germline V gene has CDR1 SEHNR and CDR2 FQNEAQ (reference sequence). With 7 bases clipped from V and 3 bases from J, the junction kept 15 bases outside the gene matches.

The rearrangement uses TRBV4-1 and TRBJ2-1, with D possibly being TRBD2 (7 bases). Trimming took off 3 bases at V and 8 bases at J, with 14 bases between the two ends. This CDR3 contains 14 residues. Germline CDR1 is MGHRA and CDR2 is YSYEKL. In DNA, the CDR3 is TGCGCCAGCAGCCAGGGGGGGGCCGTCCATGAGCAGTTCTTC. Its translation is CASSQGGAVHEQFF.

V gene TRBV28 combines with J gene TRBJ1-2; D ambiguous. V was pared by 8 bases and J by 7 bases, with 17 bases between. The germline CDR1 and CDR2 sequences are MDHEN and SYDVKM. The CDR3 spans 13 residues. The DNA of the CDR3 is TGTGCCAGCCGAACTCCCGCCGGTGGTGGCTACACCTTC. It translates to CASRTPAGGGYTF.

This clone was found once. The chain links TRBV6-1 to TRBJ2-6; the D is unclear. CDR3 length: 15 amino acids. Per germline, CDR1 MNHNS and CDR2 SASEGT. Trimming removed 3 bases at V and 3 bases at J, with 9 bases between. The CDR3 region is CASSELTFGANVLTF. The CDR3, as DNA: TGTGCCAGCAGTGAGCTAACTTTTGGGGCCAACGTCCTGACTTTC.

The chain combines TRBV30 with TRBJ1-6; D remains ambiguous. The CDR3 sequence is 15 residues long. V dropped 0 bases and J dropped 0 bases, with 6 bases sitting between them. CDR1 and CDR2 from the germline V gene are GTSNPN and SVGIG (reference sequence). CDR3 in DNA: TGTGCCTGGAGTGTACAAAGCTCCTATAATTCACCCCTCCACTTT. This codes for CAWSVQSSYNSPLHF.

V and J are TRBV11-2 and TRBJ1-1; a possible D gene is TRBD1 (6 bases). The length of the CDR3 is 13 residues. From germline, CDR1 is SGHAT and CDR2 FQNNGV. Trimming pared 5 bases from V and 1 base from J, leaving 8 bases between. The CDR3 DNA follows: TGTGCCAGCAGCGCACAGGGGAACACTGAAGCTTTCTTT. Translated, it gives CASSAQGNTEAFF.

The chain combines TRBV6-6 with TRBJ2-7, with 10 bases matching TRBD1. The CDR3 spans 14 residues. CDR1 and CDR2 (germline): MNHNY, SVGAGI (reference sequence). J gave up 1 base and V 5 bases, and 2 bases lay outside the gene matches. CDR3 loop: CASSRDRGSYEQYF. The CDR3 nucleotides read TGTGCCAGCAGTAGGGACAGGGGTTCCTACGAGCAGTACTTC.

DNA for the CDR3: TGTGCCAGCAGCTTAAACAAACTCAGGCTGAACACTGAAGCTTTCTTT. The encoded protein is CASSLNKLRLNTEAFF. The chain is built from TRBV5-6 and TRBJ1-1; no definite D call. The CDR3 covers 16 residues. From germline, CDR1 is SGHDT and CDR2 YYEEEE. V gave up 2 bases and J gave up 0 bases, with 14 bases separating them.

The chain links TRBV30 to TRBJ2-5; 8 nucleotides align to TRBD2. J was trimmed by 7 bases and V by 2 bases; bases with no gene match: 9. Germline CDR1 GTSNPN, CDR2 SVGIG (reference sequence). The CDR3 consists of 14 residues. As DNA, the CDR3 is TGTGCCTGGAGTTCCCCAGCGGGAGTAGGGACCCAGTACTTC. Its protein is CAWSSPAGVGTQYF.